A selection of T cell receptor beta chains follows, all from one sample in a study of T cells in Graves' hyperthyroidism and ophthalmopathy. One entry per CDR3 protein results from TCRdb running MiXCR on the multiplex PCR reads. The data hold 500,000 to 600,000 distinct CDR3 sequences, with roughly 21% observed a single time. The sample was blood. Receptors were obtained from a middle-aged man with Graves' ophthalmopathy. Both conserved end residues are trimmed from each CDR3. Clone size is stated in some rows and not others, as once, few, many or a class when expanded.

V	J	size	CDR3
TRBV18	TRBJ2-3	many	ASSPLPPTGTNTQY
TRBV20-1	TRBJ1-6	many	SAKQGDSPLH
TRBV10-3	TRBJ2-3	many	AISESGVSFTDTQY
TRBV7-3	TRBJ1-2	.	ASSLMGGTNYGYT
TRBV7-9	TRBJ2-3	many	ASNNRDYSTDTQY
TRBV2	TRBJ2-1	.	ASSGGLALGEQF
TRBV25-1	TRBJ1-6	.	ASKDPNNSPLH
TRBV12-3/TRBV12-4	TRBJ2-3	.	ASSPSLAGGRTDTQY
TRBV7-9	TRBJ1-1	many	ASSPWGVNTEAF
TRBV7-9	TRBJ1-2	.	ASSLLMGAGRSGYT
TRBV20-1	TRBJ2-5	few	SASAQGRETQY
TRBV5-1	TRBJ2-3	many	ASSFSGARGTDTQY
TRBV12-3/TRBV12-4	TRBJ2-1	many	ASSFRNYNEQF
TRBV9	TRBJ2-7	few	ASSASGTSRSYEQY
TRBV6-2/TRBV6-3	TRBJ2-7	.	ASSYPPSGPTYEQY
TRBV2	TRBJ2-3	many	ASSEASRVPDTQY
TRBV7-6	TRBJ2-1	few	ASSSRDLRGEQF
TRBV7-2	TRBJ1-4	.	ASSQKIATNEKLF
TRBV6-1	TRBJ2-5	.	ASTLWGEQETQY
TRBV2	TRBJ2-3	many	ASSRDRGISQHDTQY
TRBV9	TRBJ2-3	.	ASSVESPRTPTDTQY
TRBV29-1	TRBJ2-3	few	SVRGLAGVLDTQY
TRBV6-5	TRBJ1-4	few	ASSYSVQGGNEKLF
TRBV29-1	TRBJ2-1	many	SVVGGAGNEQF
TRBV27	TRBJ1-2	.	ASSLWGGGQVGYT
TRBV28	TRBJ1-1	many	ASSLAHSAQGARAF
TRBV12-3/TRBV12-4	TRBJ1-5	.	ASSPLGQGDQPQH
TRBV28	TRBJ2-7	many	ASHYGRGPYEQY
TRBV11-2	TRBJ2-1	many	ASSFSTLAVELDYNEQF
TRBV20-1	TRBJ1-1	many	SARERQGLNTEAF
TRBV6-2/TRBV6-3	TRBJ2-3	.	ASSYPGGPTDTQY
TRBV28	TRBJ2-7	.	ASSEDRDGSYEQY
TRBV6-1	TRBJ2-7	once	ASSPDGIYEQY
TRBV6-1	TRBJ2-1	few	ASSPLGTSGVQF
TRBV5-1	TRBJ2-5	many	ASSLSPAGVPQETQY